The 24 T cell receptor beta chains presented below share a single source sample, sequenced in a study of lymphopenia after photon versus proton radiotherapy. Measured with immunoSEQ multiplex PCR; TCRdb has only the in-frame clones, and not every one. The data contain about 26,000 clones, roughly 90% of them singletons. Sequencing used peripheral blood, obtained from a patient treated with photon-based radiotherapy. The receptors originated from a woman aged 45-59 years with cholangiocarcinoma.

The chain joins TRBV19 to TRBJ1-2; the D gene is possibly TRBD1 (5 bases). Germline lookup yields CDR1 LNHDA and CDR2 SQIVND (reference sequence). V lost 7 bases, J lost 8 bases, and 17 bases lay in between. This CDR3 comprises 13 residues. Written as DNA, the CDR3 is TGTGCCAGTATTGGGGCAGGGAGAGAAGGCTACACCTTC. Translating it yields CASIGAGREGYTF.

This rearrangement joins TRBV5-1 to TRBJ1-2; TRBD1 is a possible D gene (5 bases). The CDR3 has 16 residues. Germline values: CDR1 SGHRS, CDR2 YFSETQ. Deletions cut 0 bases from V and 0 bases from J, with 12 bases between. CDR3 region: CASSLGVGTANYGYTF. The CDR3 bases are TGCGCCAGCAGCTTGGGAGTGGGGACGGCTAACTATGGCTACACCTTC. Full variable domain (missing parts from reference TRBV5-1 and TRBJ1-2): KAGVTQTPRYLIKTRGQQVTLSCSPISGHRSVSWYQQTPGQGLQFLFEYFSETQRNKGNFPGRFSGRQFSNSRSEMNVSTLELGDSALYLCASSLGVGTANYGYTFGSGTRLTVV.

This chain links TRBV10-3 with TRBJ2-7; 7 nucleotides align to TRBD2. The CDR3 runs 15 residues. The ends lost 9 bases at V and 4 bases at J; junction bases unmatched: 15. Looked up from germline, CDR1 is ENHRY and CDR2 is SYGVKD. The CDR3 region is CAISRGVGREYEQYF. In DNA, the CDR3 is TGTGCCATAAGTAGAGGGGTAGGGAGGGAGTACGAGCAGTACTTC.

In DNA, the CDR3 is TGTGCCAGCAGAGGAGACACTGGCACCGGGGAGCTGTTTTTT. Residues: CASRGDTGTGELFF. The chain joins TRBV6-4 to TRBJ2-2; D uncertain. The CDR3 runs 14 residues. V dropped 6 bases and J dropped 4 bases, with 12 bases sitting between them. Germline CDR1 reads MRHNA; CDR2 reads SNTAGT.

The J gene is TRBJ1-1, the V gene TRBV11-3, with 8 bases identical to TRBD1. The CDR3 covers 14 residues. Trimming cost V 5 bases and J 3 bases; bases outside gene matches: 5. Germline V gene data show CDR1 as SGHNT and CDR2 as YENEEA. CDR3 in DNA: TGTGCCAGCAGCCCGACAGGGGATGACACTGAAGCTTTCTTT. Amino acids: CASSPTGDDTEAFF.

The V and J genes are TRBV11-2 and TRBJ1-1, with 8 bases lining up with TRBD1. CDR1 is SGHAT and CDR2 is FQNNGV in the germline V gene. V lost 6 bases to trimming and J lost 5 bases; unmatched junction nucleotides: 8. This CDR3 is 14 amino acids long. The CDR3 DNA reads TGTGCCAGCAGACTGACGACAGGGGCAACTGAAGCTTTCTTT. This sequence encodes CASRLTTGATEAFF.

V and J are TRBV5-4 and TRBJ1-5; D gene ambiguous. CDR3 length: 13 amino acids. CDR1 is SGHNT, CDR2 YYREEE, per germline (reference sequence). V lost 0 bases, J lost 0 bases, and 1 base lay in between. CDR3 region: CASSLGSNQPQHF. For the CDR3, the DNA is TGTGCCAGCAGCTTGGGTAGCAATCAGCCCCAGCATTTT. The full variable domain, its missing parts supplied by reference TRBV5-4 and TRBJ1-5, is ETGVTQSPTHLIKTRGQQVTLRCSSQSGHNTVSWYQQALGQGPQFIFQYYREEENGRGNFPPRFSGLQFPNYSSELNVNALELDDSALYLCASSLGSNQPQHFGDGTRLSIL.

This clone was seen once. The chain joins TRBV4-1 to TRBJ1-4, with D unresolved. This CDR3 spans 15 amino acids. Trimming removed 3 bases from V and 8 bases from J, with 16 bases in between. The germline V gene encodes CDR1 MGHRA and CDR2 YSYEKL. The CDR3 protein is CASSHLQEKHEKLFF. In DNA, the CDR3 is TGCGCCAGCAGCCACCTCCAGGAGAAACACGAAAAACTGTTTTTT.

V and J are TRBV10-1 and TRBJ1-3, with D hard to call. The CDR3 covers 15 residues. V was cut by 0 bases and J by 2 bases, with 8 bases left in between. In germline, CDR1 is WNHNN, CDR2 SYGVQD (reference sequence). For the CDR3, the DNA is TGCGCCAGCAGTGAGTCCACAAGAGCTGGAAACACCATATATTTT. Residues: CASSESTRAGNTIYF.

The chain is built from TRBV7-9 and TRBJ2-6, with D possibly matching TRBD1 (6 bases). V lost 4 bases to trimming and J lost 4 bases, with 11 bases between them. Germline lookup yields CDR1 SEHNR and CDR2 FQNEAQ (reference sequence). This CDR3 is built from 15 residues. This CDR3 is CASSSSGAGANVLTF. DNA for the CDR3: TGTGCCAGCAGCTCCTCAGGGGCCGGGGCCAACGTCCTGACTTTC.

The rearrangement uses TRBV9 and TRBJ1-5; 10 bases align to TRBD1. CDR1 and CDR2 (germline): SGDLS, YYNGEE. Trimming took 7 bases from V and 7 from J; bases not matched to a gene: 11. CDR3 size: 15 residues. Here the CDR3 reads CASSRDRGTQQPQHF. CDR3 nucleotides: TGTGCCAGCTCCCGGGACAGGGGTACGCAGCAGCCCCAGCATTTT.

Only one count was recorded for this clone. This chain connects TRBV5-5 to TRBJ2-3; 9 bases line up with TRBD2. The CDR3 totals 15 residues. CDR1 SGHKS and CDR2 YYEKEE come from the germline V gene (reference sequence). Trimming removed 6 bases from V and 3 bases from J; junction bases left unmatched: 8. The CDR3 nucleotides read TGTGCCAGCATTCGGGCTAGCGGGGAGACAGATACGCAGTATTTT. Protein product: CASIRASGETDTQYF.

The chain employs TRBV5-4 and TRBJ1-1; tentative D call: TRBD1 (6 bases). This CDR3 has 15 residues. Germline CDR1 SGHNT, CDR2 YYREEE (reference sequence). V was cut by 0 bases and J by 0 bases, with 9 bases left in between. The CDR3 loop reads CASSLEGGMNTEAFF. CDR3 DNA sequence: TGTGCCAGCAGCTTGGAGGGGGGAATGAACACTGAAGCTTTCTTT.

The J gene is TRBJ2-7, the V gene TRBV4-3; D is ambiguous. Germline V gene data show CDR1 as LGHNA and CDR2 as YSLEER. The length of the CDR3 is 13 residues. The V end lost 0 bases, the J end lost 6 bases, and 9 bases lay between the germline ends. The CDR3 sequence is CASSQDPAVEQYF. The CDR3 region has the DNA TGCGCCAGCAGCCAAGATCCCGCGGTCGAGCAGTACTTC.

This clone has only one observation. The V gene is TRBV29-1, the J gene TRBJ1-1; 7 bases fit TRBD1. The CDR3 runs 13 residues. The V gene's germline CDR1 is SQVTM and CDR2 ANQGSEA. The V segment lost 3 bases and the J segment 7 bases; nucleotides outside the gene matches: 8. The CDR3 DNA is TGCAGCGTTGATGAGGGGGCTCGGAATGAAGCTTTCTTT. Amino acids: CSVDEGARNEAFF.

This clone was counted a single time. The gene calls are TRBV28 and TRBJ1-2, with D possibly being TRBD1 (5 bases). This CDR3 spans 14 amino acids. Trimming took 7 bases from V and 3 from J, leaving 15 bases between them. The V gene's germline CDR1 is MDHEN and CDR2 SYDVKM. CDR3 sequence: CASTDSRQYYGYTF. CDR3 coding DNA: TGTGCCAGCACCGACTCACGACAGTACTATGGCTACACCTTC.

The genes are TRBV19 and TRBJ2-3, with TRBD2 matching 11 bases. The J segment lost 1 base and the V segment lost 10 bases, leaving 16 bases of the junction unmatched. CDR3 length: 18 amino acids. Germline lookup yields CDR1 LNHDA and CDR2 SQIVND (reference sequence). The CDR3 DNA follows: TGTGCCACCACAAAGGGCCTAGCGGGGGGCTACCGCACAGATACGCAGTATTTT. Residues: CATTKGLAGGYRTDTQYF.

The CDR3 region has the DNA TGTGCCAGCAGCTTGCGCGGGGGGGCCGAGGCAGATACGCAGTATTTT. Translation gives CASSLRGGAEADTQYF. The rearrangement uses TRBV5-4 and TRBJ2-3, with 9 bases aligning to TRBD2. The V segment lost 1 base and the J segment 4 bases; nucleotides outside the gene matches: 7. This CDR3 is built from 16 residues. CDR1 is SGHNT and CDR2 is YYREEE in the germline V gene (reference sequence).

This clone appeared a single time. The V gene is TRBV19, the J gene TRBJ2-5; TRBD1 aligns across 8 bases. Losses at the gene ends were 2 bases for V and 3 bases for J; bases not matched to a gene: 2. The CDR3 totals 14 residues. In germline, CDR1 is LNHDA, CDR2 SQIVND (reference sequence). For the CDR3, the DNA is TGTGCCAGTAGTATATCAGGGGGCAAAGAGACCCAGTACTTC. This gives the protein CASSISGGKETQYF.

The chain employs TRBV10-3 and TRBJ2-2; 14 bases agree with TRBD2. With 8 bases clipped from V and 6 bases from J, the junction kept 5 bases outside the gene matches. This CDR3 has 15 residues. Germline values: CDR1 ENHRY, CDR2 SYGVKD. CDR3 nucleotides: TGTGCCATCCCCGGGACTAGCGGGGGCCCCGGGGAGCTGTTTTTT. This sequence encodes CAIPGTSGGPGELFF.

The chain employs TRBV5-6 and TRBJ1-5, with 10 bases identical to TRBD1. Germline V gives CDR1 SGHDT, CDR2 YYEEEE. Trimming removed 1 base from V and 7 bases from J; junction bases left unmatched: 2. The CDR3 length is 14 residues. This CDR3 is CASSLWDRGQPQHF. Here the CDR3 DNA reads TGTGCCAGCAGCTTGTGGGACAGGGGACAGCCCCAGCATTTT. The full variable domain, in which reference TRBV5-6 and TRBJ1-5 provide the parts outside the CDR3, is DAGVTQSPTHLIKTRGQQVTLRCSPKSGHDTVSWYQQALGQGPQFIFQYYEEEERQRGNFPDRFSGHQFPNYSSELNVNALLLGDSALYLCASSLWDRGQPQHFGDGTRLSIL.

This chain links TRBV7-2 with TRBJ1-2; D might be TRBD1 (5 bases). Germline CDR1 and CDR2: SGHTA and FQGNSA. V was shortened by 2 bases and J by 4 bases, with 17 bases between the two germline ends. The CDR3 has 16 residues. In DNA form, the CDR3 reads TGTGCCAGCAGCTTAAGATGGGGCGGTGGGGTCTATGGCTACACCTTC. Translated: CASSLRWGGGVYGYTF.

The V gene is TRBV11-2, the J gene TRBJ1-2, with a weak D call TRBD1 (5 bases). Germline V gives CDR1 SGHAT, CDR2 FQNNGV. The CDR3 is 14 amino acids. V lost 0 bases to trimming and J lost 6 bases, with 11 bases between them. The CDR3 DNA reads TGTGCCAGCAGCTTAGATTTTCAGGGCGATGGCTACACCTTC. It codes for CASSLDFQGDGYTF.

The gene calls are TRBV19 and TRBJ2-1; 7 bases are a match to TRBD2. V dropped 3 bases and J dropped 6; count of bases not matched to a gene: 11. The germline V gene has CDR1 LNHDA and CDR2 SQIVND (reference sequence). The length of the CDR3 is 16 residues. The CDR3 protein is CASSIHGGGSFNEQFF. The CDR3 DNA reads TGTGCCAGTAGTATTCACGGCGGGGGTTCTTTCAATGAGCAGTTCTTC.